This T cell receptor beta chain stems from a study of regulatory T cells in long-lasting Graves disease. Germline CDR1 and CDR2: SEHNR and FQNEAQ (reference sequence). CDR3 length: 15 residues. V was cut by 4 bases and J by 3 bases, with 13 bases left in between. The time point denotes: newly diagnosed GD, antithyroid drugs for less than 3 months. The TCR library was made from RNA extracted from PBMCs. Patients hailed from an endocrinology department in Xi'an, China. EDTA tubes held Nine milliliters of peripheral blood from each patient. Sequencing libraries for TCR beta were prepared with iRepertoire HTBI primers and Arm-PCR of CDR3 regions. One entry per CDR3 protein, called by TCRdb with MiXCR from the multiplex PCR reads. The sample carries some 250,000 distinct CDR3 sequences, around 18% recorded once. This sample was shared with a second study, whose subject was T cells in Graves' hyperthyroidism and ophthalmopathy.

The TCR comes from a woman under 40 with Graves disease. The chain links TRBV7-9 to TRBJ1-3; the D is unclear. Sample: peripheral blood mononuclear cells (PBMCs), taken at new diagnosis, from a patient treated with antithyroid drugs. DNA of the CDR3: TGTGCCAGCAGCTCGGAGGCCGCAGTTGGAAACACCATATATTTT. Translation: CASSSEAAVGNTIYF.